The 23 T cell receptor beta chains reported below all come from one sample, sequenced in a study of T cell responses to AZD1222 COVID-19 vaccine. Profiled with immunoSEQ multiplex PCR; TCRdb holds only in-frame clones, not every one. The repertoire holds approximately 75,000 clones, roughly 88% seen once, with approximately 1.3% in the top ten. The source material was peripheral blood, sampled 28 days after the second AZD1222 dose. These receptors were collected from an adult who received the AZD1222 COVID-19 vaccine.

This clone was observed once. The chain is built from TRBV6-5 and TRBJ2-1, with D unresolved. V dropped 6 bases and J dropped 7 bases, with 13 bases sitting between them. Germline CDR1 reads MNHEY; CDR2 reads SVGAGI. CDR3 length: 13 residues. The CDR3: CASSGYSGNEQFF. CDR3 DNA sequence: TGTGCCAGCAGCGGTTATTCTGGGAATGAGCAGTTCTTC.

This sequence joins TRBV2 and TRBJ1-1; perhaps TRBD1 as D (5 bases). Germline lookup yields CDR1 SNHLY and CDR2 FYNNEI. This CDR3 is 14 amino acids long. The V end was cut by 7 bases, the J end by 1 base, with 13 bases between. CDR3 sequence reads: CASTPGRPNTEAFF. The CDR3 nucleotides read TGTGCCAGCACCCCGGGACGTCCGAACACTGAAGCTTTCTTT.

The chain employs TRBV28 and TRBJ1-5; the match to TRBD1 covers 7 bases. Germline trimming cut 5 bases from V and 2 bases from J; bases unmatched to any gene: 6. The CDR3 runs to 15 residues. CDR1 and CDR2 from the germline V gene are MDHEN and SYDVKM. DNA of the CDR3: TGTGCCAGCAGTACTTACAGGGGTGGCAATCAGCCCCAGCATTTT. Amino acid sequence: CASSTYRGGNQPQHF.

V gene TRBV5-1 combines with J gene TRBJ2-6; 7 bases map to TRBD1. CDR1 and CDR2 from the germline V gene are SGHRS and YFSETQ. This CDR3 is 18 amino acids long. Trimming removed 4 bases from V and 1 base from J; junction bases left unmatched: 11. The CDR3 DNA reads TGCGCCAGCAGCCGACAGGGAACGGGGCTGTCTGGGGCCAACGTCCTGACTTTC. Encoded protein: CASSRQGTGLSGANVLTF. Using reference TRBV5-1 and TRBJ2-6 for the parts outside the CDR3, the full variable domain is KAGVTQTPRYLIKTRGQQVTLSCSPISGHRSVSWYQQTPGQGLQFLFEYFSETQRNKGNFPGRFSGRQFSNSRSEMNVSTLELGDSALYLCASSRQGTGLSGANVLTFGAGSRLTVL.

V is TRBV4-2 and J is TRBJ2-1; 11 bases align to TRBD2. The CDR3 extends over 15 amino acids. After removal of 5 bases from V and 7 bases from J, the junction contained 7 bases not matched to a gene. Germline-derived CDR1 and CDR2 are LGHNA and YNFKEQ. CDR3 sequence (DNA): TGTGCCAGCAGCGACCTAGCGGGGGGTGGAAATGAGCAGTTCTTC. Protein: CASSDLAGGGNEQFF.

The V and J genes are TRBV5-1 and TRBJ1-5; the match to TRBD1 covers 7 bases. V shed 2 bases and J 0 bases; nucleotides not matched to a gene: 11. Germline assignment: CDR1 SGHRS and CDR2 YFSETQ. The CDR3 has 18 amino acids. CDR3 loop: CASSFSFGRDSSNQPQHF. The DNA of the CDR3 is TGCGCCAGCAGCTTTTCTTTCGGCAGGGACAGTAGCAATCAGCCCCAGCATTTT.

DNA of the CDR3: TGTGCCACCAGCAGAGATGTCTTAGGACAGGGGGCTGAATATTCTGAAGCTTTCTTT. This translates into CATSRDVLGQGAEYSEAFF. V gene TRBV15 combines with J gene TRBJ1-1; 11 bases agree with TRBD1. The CDR3 totals 19 residues. Germline V gene lookup returns CDR1 LNHNV and CDR2 YYDKDF (reference sequence). Unmatched junction bases numbered 15, after V lost 0 bases and J lost 6 bases.

The chain carries TRBV28 and TRBJ1-1; maybe TRBD1 (6 bases). The CDR3 sequence is 16 residues long. V dropped 5 bases and J dropped 2 bases, with 18 bases sitting between them. Germline V gene data show CDR1 as MDHEN and CDR2 as SYDVKM. The CDR3 reads CASSPRGGRRNTEAFF. CDR3 sequence (DNA): TGTGCCAGCAGTCCAAGGGGGGGGCGCAGAAACACTGAAGCTTTCTTT.

The chain links TRBV6-4 to TRBJ1-3, with D maybe TRBD1 (6 bases). Germline V gives CDR1 MRHNA, CDR2 SNTAGT. V lost 9 bases to trimming and J lost 2 bases, with 11 bases between them. CDR3 length equals 13 residues. The CDR3, as DNA: TGTGCCAGTCCGAGGGGGGCTGGAAACACCATATATTTT. Amino acids: CASPRGAGNTIYF.

This chain uses TRBV28 with TRBJ2-5, with D possibly TRBD2 on 6 matching bases. CDR1 and CDR2 (germline): MDHEN, SYDVKM. CDR3 size: 14 residues. V was shortened by 3 bases and J by 5 bases, with 13 bases between the two germline ends. The CDR3 spells CASSLIGGRETQYF. In nucleotides, the CDR3 is TGTGCCAGCAGTTTGATCGGGGGACGGGAGACCCAGTACTTC.

CDR3 in DNA: TGTGCCAGTAGTACAGGGGCCTCCGGGCAGTACTTC. Protein product: CASSTGASGQYF. V gene TRBV19 combines with J gene TRBJ2-7; weak D call: TRBD1 (6 bases). The germline V gene encodes CDR1 LNHDA and CDR2 SQIVND (reference sequence). This CDR3 spans 12 amino acids. V was shortened by 4 bases and J by 9 bases, with 13 bases between the two germline ends.

The J gene is TRBJ1-3, the V gene TRBV9; D not resolved. CDR3 length: 16 amino acids. CDR1 is SGDLS and CDR2 is YYNGEE in the germline V gene. V was shortened by 0 bases and J by 0 bases, with 10 bases between the two germline ends. The CDR3 nucleotides read TGTGCCAGCAGCGTAGGGGCGGGATACTCTGGAAACACCATATATTTT. Its translation is CASSVGAGYSGNTIYF.

The rearrangement links TRBV10-3 to TRBJ2-3; a possible D gene is TRBD1 (6 bases). The CDR3 runs to 17 residues. Per the germline V gene, CDR1 is ENHRY and CDR2 is SYGVKD. Trimming removed 4 bases from V and 2 bases from J, with 19 bases in between. CDR3 sequence (DNA): TGTGCCATCAGTGGGGCTCGGACAGAAGTTATCACAGATACGCAGTATTTT. It translates to CAISGARTEVITDTQYF.

The chain has TRBV30 and TRBJ1-5; no definite D call. Trimming shortened V by 0 bases and J by 2 bases, and 11 bases separated the two germline ends. The CDR3 length is 15 residues. The V gene's germline CDR1 is GTSNPN and CDR2 SVGIG (reference sequence). CDR3 in amino acids: CAWSVRGVRNQPQHF. The CDR3 coding sequence is TGTGCCTGGAGTGTACGGGGTGTTCGCAATCAGCCCCAGCATTTT.

This clone occurred once. The genes are TRBV7-2 and TRBJ1-1; TRBD1 matches at 8 bases. V shed 3 bases and J 3 bases; nucleotides not matched to a gene: 6. The CDR3 extends over 15 amino acids. Per the germline V gene, CDR1 is SGHTA and CDR2 is FQGNSA. The CDR3 loop reads CASSLEQGAYTEAFF. For the CDR3, the DNA is TGTGCCAGCAGCTTGGAGCAGGGGGCATACACTGAAGCTTTCTTT.

The rearrangement uses TRBV28 and TRBJ2-5; the D gene is possibly TRBD1 (5 bases). The CDR3 sequence is 16 residues long. The ends were cut back, 7 bases at V and 7 bases at J, with 25 bases in the middle. Germline V CDR1 and CDR2: MDHEN, SYDVKM. The CDR3 DNA reads TGTGCCAGCACCTCCAGGGATAGACACGCGCCGGGGACCCAGTACTTC. Translation gives CASTSRDRHAPGTQYF.

The CDR3, as DNA: TGCGCCAGCAGTCAATGTCAGGGCGGACCACCCAATGAGCAGTTCTTC. Translating gives CASSQCQGGPPNEQFF. This chain links TRBV23-1 with TRBJ2-1; a weak D match, TRBD1 (5 bases). TRBV23-1 is marked as an open reading frame, function uncertain. This CDR3 spans 16 amino acids. V lost 1 base, J lost 6 bases, and 16 bases lay in between.

The rearrangement joins TRBV4-1 to TRBJ2-3; 7 nucleotides align to TRBD1. Germline assignment: CDR1 MGHRA and CDR2 YSYEKL. J lost 4 bases, V lost 3 bases, and 7 bases had no gene match. The CDR3 sequence is 15 residues long. The CDR3 sequence: CASSHPGQSADTQYF. Written as DNA, the CDR3 is TGCGCCAGCAGCCATCCGGGACAGAGCGCAGATACGCAGTATTTT.

The chain employs TRBV11-3 and TRBJ2-7; D remains unclear. The germline gives CDR1 SGHNT, CDR2 YENEEA. The CDR3 length is 13 residues. V lost 0 bases and J 0 bases, leaving 3 bases between the germline ends. The CDR3 nucleotides read TGTGCCAGCAGCTTAGACTACTCCTACGAGCAGTACTTC. Protein sequence: CASSLDYSYEQYF.

The rearrangement joins TRBV27 to TRBJ1-5, with D possibly TRBD1 on 5 matching bases. The CDR3 consists of 12 residues. V shed 5 bases and J shed 6 bases, with 8 bases lying between them. Germline V CDR1 and CDR2: MNHEY, SMNVEV (reference sequence). The CDR3 DNA reads as TGTGCCAGCAGTGGGGGGACTCAGCCCCAGCATTTT. Translation: CASSGGTQPQHF.

This clone was found once. The V gene is TRBV4-1, the J gene TRBJ2-7, with D possibly being TRBD1 or TRBD2 (6 bases each). The CDR3 consists of 16 residues. Germline-derived CDR1 and CDR2 are MGHRA and YSYEKL. Trimming stripped 0 bases from V and 3 bases from J, with 15 bases between. The CDR3 spells CASSQDDRGRNYEQYF. In DNA form, the CDR3 reads TGCGCCAGCAGCCAAGATGATCGGGGGCGAAACTACGAGCAGTACTTC.

The genes are TRBV30 and TRBJ1-5; 12 positions match TRBD1. There are 15 residues in the CDR3. Germline V lookup: CDR1 GTSNPN, CDR2 SVGIG (reference sequence). The V and J ends lost 2 bases and 6 bases, in that order; junction bases with no gene match: 5. The CDR3 DNA reads as TGTGCCTGGAGTTACGGGACAGGGGGCACTCAGCCCCAGCATTTT. Its translation is CAWSYGTGGTQPQHF.

The chain joins TRBV2 to TRBJ2-2, with D unclear. Per germline, CDR1 SNHLY and CDR2 FYNNEI. The CDR3 has 14 amino acids. Trimming took 4 bases from V and 0 from J, leaving 6 bases between them. The CDR3 loop is CASSGTANTGELFF. CDR3 sequence (DNA): TGTGCCAGCAGTGGGACCGCGAACACCGGGGAGCTGTTTTTT.